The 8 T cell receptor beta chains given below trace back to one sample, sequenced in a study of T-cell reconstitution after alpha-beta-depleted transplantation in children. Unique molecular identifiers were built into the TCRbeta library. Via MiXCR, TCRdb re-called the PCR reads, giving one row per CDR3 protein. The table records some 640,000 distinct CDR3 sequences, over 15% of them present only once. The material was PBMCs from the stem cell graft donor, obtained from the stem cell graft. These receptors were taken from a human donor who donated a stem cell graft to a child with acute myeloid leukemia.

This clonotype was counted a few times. CDR3 DNA sequence: TGCGCCAGCAGCTTGGAGGGCCGTAATGAAAAACTGTTTTTT. Amino acid sequence: CASSLEGRNEKLFF. The chain employs TRBV5-1 and TRBJ1-4; unclear D gene. Germline V gene sequence: CDR1 SGHRS, CDR2 YFSETQ. This CDR3 comprises 14 residues. Trimming took off 0 bases at V and 4 bases at J, with 7 bases between the two ends.

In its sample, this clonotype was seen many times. The CDR3 loop is CSARGATGNNEQFF. As DNA, the CDR3 is TGCAGTGCTAGAGGGGCCACAGGGAACAATGAGCAGTTCTTC. V gene TRBV20-1 combines with J gene TRBJ2-1; maybe TRBD1 (6 bases). The CDR3 consists of 14 residues. Deletions cut 1 base from V and 5 bases from J, with 12 bases between. Germline CDR1 reads DFQATT; CDR2 reads SNEGSKA (reference sequence).

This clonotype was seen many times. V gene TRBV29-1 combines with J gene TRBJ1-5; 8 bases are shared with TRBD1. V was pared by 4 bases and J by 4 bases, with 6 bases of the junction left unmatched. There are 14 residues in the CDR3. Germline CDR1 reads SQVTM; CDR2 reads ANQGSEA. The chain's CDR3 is CSVVTGGGNQPQHF. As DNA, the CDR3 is TGCAGCGTTGTTACAGGGGGGGGGAATCAGCCCCAGCATTTT.

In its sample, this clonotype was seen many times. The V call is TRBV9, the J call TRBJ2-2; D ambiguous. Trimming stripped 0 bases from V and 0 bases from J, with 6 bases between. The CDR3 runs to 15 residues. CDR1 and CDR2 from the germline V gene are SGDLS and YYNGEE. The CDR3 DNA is TGTGCCAGCAGCGTAGGAAGGACGAACACCGGGGAGCTGTTTTTT. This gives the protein CASSVGRTNTGELFF.

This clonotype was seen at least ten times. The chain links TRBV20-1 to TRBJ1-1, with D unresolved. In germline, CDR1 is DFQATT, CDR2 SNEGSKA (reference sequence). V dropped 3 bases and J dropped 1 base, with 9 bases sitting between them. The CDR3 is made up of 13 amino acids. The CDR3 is CSASLTWNTEAFF. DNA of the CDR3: TGCAGTGCTAGTCTGACCTGGAACACTGAAGCTTTCTTT.

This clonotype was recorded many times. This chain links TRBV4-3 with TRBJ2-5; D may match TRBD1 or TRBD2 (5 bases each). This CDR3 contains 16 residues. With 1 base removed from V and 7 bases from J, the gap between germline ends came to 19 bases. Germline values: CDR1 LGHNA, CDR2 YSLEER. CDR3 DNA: TGCGCCAGCAGCCAAGGACAAGGGGATACCGGAGGGACCCAGTACTTC. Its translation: CASSQGQGDTGGTQYF.

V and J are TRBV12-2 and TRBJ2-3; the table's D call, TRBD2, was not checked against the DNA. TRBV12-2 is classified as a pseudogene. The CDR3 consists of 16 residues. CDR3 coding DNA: TGTGCAAGTCGCTTAGGGGAGGTATTTAGCACAGATACGCAGTATTTT. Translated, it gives CASRLGEVFSTDTQYF.

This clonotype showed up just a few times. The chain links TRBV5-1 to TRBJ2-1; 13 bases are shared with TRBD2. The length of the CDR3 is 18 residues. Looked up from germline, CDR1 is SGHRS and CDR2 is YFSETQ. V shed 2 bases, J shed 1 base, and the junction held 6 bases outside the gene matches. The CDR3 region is CASSFTSGGARSYNEQFF. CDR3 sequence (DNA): TGCGCCAGCAGCTTCACTAGCGGGGGGGCTCGGTCCTACAATGAGCAGTTCTTC.